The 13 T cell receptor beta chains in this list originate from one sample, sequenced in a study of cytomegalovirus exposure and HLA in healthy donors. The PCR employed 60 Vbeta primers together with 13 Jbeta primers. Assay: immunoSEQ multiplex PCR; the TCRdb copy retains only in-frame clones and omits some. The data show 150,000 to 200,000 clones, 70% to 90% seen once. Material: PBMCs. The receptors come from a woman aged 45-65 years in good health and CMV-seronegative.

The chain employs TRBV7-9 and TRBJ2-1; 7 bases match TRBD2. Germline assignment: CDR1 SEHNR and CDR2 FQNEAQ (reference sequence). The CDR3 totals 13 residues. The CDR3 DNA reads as TGTGCATCTTTCGGGGGAGGGGTCACTGAGCAGTTCTTC. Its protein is CASFGGGVTEQFF.

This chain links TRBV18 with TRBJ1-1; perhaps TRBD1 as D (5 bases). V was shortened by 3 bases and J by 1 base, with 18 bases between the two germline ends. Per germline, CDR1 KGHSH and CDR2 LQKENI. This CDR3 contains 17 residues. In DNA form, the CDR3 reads TGTGCCAGCTCACCTCTCGTGGGGGGGGATCAGAACACTGAAGCTTTCTTT. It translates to CASSPLVGGDQNTEAFF.

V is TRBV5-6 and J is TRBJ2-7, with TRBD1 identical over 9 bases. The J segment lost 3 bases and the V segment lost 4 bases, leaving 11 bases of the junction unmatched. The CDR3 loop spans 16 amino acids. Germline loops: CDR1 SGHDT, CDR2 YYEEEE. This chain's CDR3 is CASSILIETGGYEQYF. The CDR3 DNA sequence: TGTGCCAGCAGCATCCTGATTGAGACAGGGGGCTACGAGCAGTACTTC.

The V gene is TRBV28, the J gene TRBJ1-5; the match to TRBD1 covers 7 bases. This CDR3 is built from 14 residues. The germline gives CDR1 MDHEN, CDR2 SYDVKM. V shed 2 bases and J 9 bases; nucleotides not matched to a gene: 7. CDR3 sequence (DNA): TGTGCCAGCAGTTTAGGGACAGCAGACGGGCCCCAGCATTTT. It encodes CASSLGTADGPQHF.

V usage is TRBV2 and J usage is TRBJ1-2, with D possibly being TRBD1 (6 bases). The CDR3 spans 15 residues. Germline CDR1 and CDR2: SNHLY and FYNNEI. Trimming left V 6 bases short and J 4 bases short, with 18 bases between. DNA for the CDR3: TGTGCCAGCAGAGGTACCTACAGGGCAATCTATGGCTACACCTTC. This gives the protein CASRGTYRAIYGYTF.

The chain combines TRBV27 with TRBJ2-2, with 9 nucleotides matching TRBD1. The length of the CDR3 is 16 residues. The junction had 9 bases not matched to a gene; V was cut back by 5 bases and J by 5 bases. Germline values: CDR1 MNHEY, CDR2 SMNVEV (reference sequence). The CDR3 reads CASSDRDRAGTGELFF. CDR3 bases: TGTGCCAGCAGTGATCGGGACAGGGCGGGAACCGGGGAGCTGTTTTTT.

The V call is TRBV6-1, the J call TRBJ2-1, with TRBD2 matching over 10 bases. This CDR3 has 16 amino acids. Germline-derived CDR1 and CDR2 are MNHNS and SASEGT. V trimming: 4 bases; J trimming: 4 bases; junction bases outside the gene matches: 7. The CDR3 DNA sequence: TGTGCCAGCAGTGGGTTAGGAGCGGGAGGGTACAATGAGCAGTTCTTC. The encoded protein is CASSGLGAGGYNEQFF.

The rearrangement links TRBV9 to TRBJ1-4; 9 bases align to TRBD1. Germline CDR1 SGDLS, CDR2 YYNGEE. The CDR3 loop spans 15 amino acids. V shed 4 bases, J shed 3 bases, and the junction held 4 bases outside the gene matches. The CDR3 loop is CASSTRTGANEKLFF. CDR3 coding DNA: TGTGCCAGCAGCACCCGGACAGGGGCTAATGAAAAACTGTTTTTT.

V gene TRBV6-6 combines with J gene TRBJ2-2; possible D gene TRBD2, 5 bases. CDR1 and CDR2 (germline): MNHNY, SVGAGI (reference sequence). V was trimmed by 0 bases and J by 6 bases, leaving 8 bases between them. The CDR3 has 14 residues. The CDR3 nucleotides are TGTGCCAGCAGTTACTCCCGGGAAGCCGGGGAGCTGTTTTTT. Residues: CASSYSREAGELFF.

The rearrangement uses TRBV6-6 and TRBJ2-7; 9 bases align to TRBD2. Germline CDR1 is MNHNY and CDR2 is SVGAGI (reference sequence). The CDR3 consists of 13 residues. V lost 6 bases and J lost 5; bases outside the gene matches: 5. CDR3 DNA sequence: TGTGCCAGCAGCTCAAGCGGGAGGAACGAGCAGTACTTC. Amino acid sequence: CASSSSGRNEQYF.

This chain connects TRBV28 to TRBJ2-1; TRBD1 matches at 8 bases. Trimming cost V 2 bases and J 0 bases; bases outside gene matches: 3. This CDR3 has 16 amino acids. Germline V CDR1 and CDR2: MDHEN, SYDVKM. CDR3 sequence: CASSLVGTGSYNEQFF. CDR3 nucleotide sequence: TGTGCCAGCAGTTTAGTAGGGACAGGCTCCTACAATGAGCAGTTCTTC.

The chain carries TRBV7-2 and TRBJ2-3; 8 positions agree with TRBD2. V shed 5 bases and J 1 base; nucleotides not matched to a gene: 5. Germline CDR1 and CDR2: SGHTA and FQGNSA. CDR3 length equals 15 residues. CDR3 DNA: TGTGCCAGCAGCGTCTCTAGCGGGCGCACAGATACGCAGTATTTT. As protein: CASSVSSGRTDTQYF.

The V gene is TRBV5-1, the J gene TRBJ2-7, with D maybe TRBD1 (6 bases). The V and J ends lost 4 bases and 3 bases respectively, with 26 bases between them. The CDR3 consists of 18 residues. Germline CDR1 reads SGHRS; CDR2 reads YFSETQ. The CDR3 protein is CASSQYRDISQGGYEQYF. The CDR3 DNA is TGCGCCAGCAGCCAATACCGGGACATCTCTCAAGGAGGCTACGAGCAGTACTTC.